This entry concerns a single T cell receptor (beta chain). As yet, its antigen is unknown. The sample originates from a study of human T cells and chemical hapten exposure. Time point indicated: patch test 1, 2 weeks after DPC sensitization. Sample treatment: therapeutic diphenylcyclopropenone sensitization with weekly scalp DPC. Study-level findings and limits: Expanded TCR sets contained significantly more large CDR3 similarity clusters than controls.

Individual cDNA molecules in this library carried unique molecular identifiers. TCRdb redid the calling of the RACE reads with MiXCR, one entry per CDR3 protein. The data show 100,000 or so distinct CDR3 sequences, 11% seen once. Trimming took off 6 bases at V and 4 bases at J, with 17 bases between the two ends. The germline V gene has CDR1 DFQATT and CDR2 SNEGSKA (reference sequence). The CDR3 spans 14 residues. The sequence was collected from a woman aged 40-49 years with alopecia areata. Some clones in this sample may be carry-over from other donors' samples. Sequencing was performed on whole blood, taken in connection with sensitization to the hapten diphenylcyclopropenone (DPC). The J gene is TRBJ2-3, the V gene TRBV20-1, with D possibly matching TRBD2 (7 bases). In DNA, the CDR3 is TGCAGTGCCCTAGGTCCCGGGGGGCCAGATACGCAGTATTTT. Residues: CSALGPGGPDTQYF.